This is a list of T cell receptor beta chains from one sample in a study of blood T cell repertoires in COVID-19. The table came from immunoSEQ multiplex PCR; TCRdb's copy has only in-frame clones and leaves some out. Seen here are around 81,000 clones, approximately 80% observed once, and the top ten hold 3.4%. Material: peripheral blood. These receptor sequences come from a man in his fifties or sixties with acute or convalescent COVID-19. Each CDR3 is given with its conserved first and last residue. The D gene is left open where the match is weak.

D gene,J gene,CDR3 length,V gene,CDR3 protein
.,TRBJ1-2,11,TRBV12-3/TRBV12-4,CASGEGVGYTF
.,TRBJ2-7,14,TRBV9,CASSVSSPGYEQYF
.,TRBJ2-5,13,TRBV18,CASSPGSRETQYF
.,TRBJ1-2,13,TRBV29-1,CSAKTGFGYGYTF
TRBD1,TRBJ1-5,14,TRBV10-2,CASSKTGPQQPQHF
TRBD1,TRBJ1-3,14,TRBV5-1,CASSPTGGGNTIYF
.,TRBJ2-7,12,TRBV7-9,CASRKTSSEQYF
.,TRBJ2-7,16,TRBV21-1,CASSKRDGLVAYEQYF
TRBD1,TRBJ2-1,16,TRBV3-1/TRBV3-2,CASSLYMGQGYNEQFF
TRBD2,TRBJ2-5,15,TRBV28,CASSFGTSGQETQYF
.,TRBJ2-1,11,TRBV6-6,CASSSNNEQFF
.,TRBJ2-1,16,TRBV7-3,CASSAQLATSDNEQFF
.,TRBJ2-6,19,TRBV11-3,CASSSPPGQGLAGANVLTF
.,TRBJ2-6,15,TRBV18,CASSPLQTGANVLTF
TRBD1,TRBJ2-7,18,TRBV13,CASSLGRALGQGKYEQYF
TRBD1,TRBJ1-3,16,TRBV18,CASSQGTGGAGNTIYF
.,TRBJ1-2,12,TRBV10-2,CASGQTNYGYTF
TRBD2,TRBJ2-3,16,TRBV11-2,CASRGGGTSRTDTQYF
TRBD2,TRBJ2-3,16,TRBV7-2,CASSLVPSGYTDTQYF
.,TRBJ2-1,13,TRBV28,CASSFHSYNEQFF
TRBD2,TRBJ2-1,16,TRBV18,CASLPSGTSPYNEQFF
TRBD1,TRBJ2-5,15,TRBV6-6,CASSPNTGVQETQYF
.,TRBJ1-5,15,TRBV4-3,CASSQDRQGGQPQHF
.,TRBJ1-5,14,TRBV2,CASSERGLNQPQHF
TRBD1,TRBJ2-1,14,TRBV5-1,CASSLDRGEDEQFF
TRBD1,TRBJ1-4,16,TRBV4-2,CASSQEYRGRDEKLFF
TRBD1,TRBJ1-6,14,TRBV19,CASSTGTGGSPLHF
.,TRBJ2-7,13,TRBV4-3,CASSRDTNYEQYF
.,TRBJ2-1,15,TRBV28,CASSPRDNFYNEQFF
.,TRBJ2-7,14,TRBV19,CASSTHPNSYEQYF
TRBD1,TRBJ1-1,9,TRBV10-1,CASRPGQGF
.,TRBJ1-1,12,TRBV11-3,CASSHTNTEAFF
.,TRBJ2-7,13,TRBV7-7,CASSLGRTYEQYF
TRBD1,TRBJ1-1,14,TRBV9,CASSPQTGRVEAFF
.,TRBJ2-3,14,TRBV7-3,CASSPGARPDTQYF
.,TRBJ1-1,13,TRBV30,CAWSVGGNTEAFF
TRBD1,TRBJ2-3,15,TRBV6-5,CASSPRRDRGDTQYF
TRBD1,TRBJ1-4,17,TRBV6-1,CASSEGLSWTGGEKLFF
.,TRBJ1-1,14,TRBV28,CASSSPRGNRCAFF
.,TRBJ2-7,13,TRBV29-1,CSARGQSGYEQYF